Described below is a single TCR beta chain sequence and its context. What this receptor recognizes is not known. No much larger clonotype is one base removed from it; base qualities were not supplied. This record comes from a study of early stage breast cancer tumors (dated by TCRdb to 2016 to 2017). About the investigation overall: Of the approximately 15 invasive breast tumors, some twelve were found to be estrogen receptor-positive, progesterone receptor-positive and HER2-negative. Of the roughly 12 ER+/PR+/HER2- tumors, eight were classified as invasive ductal carcinomas and four as invasive lobular carcinomas. A read coverage of roughly 10-fold per sample was achieved on average. The samples as a whole yielded around 2.5 million detected templates, corresponding to around 1,100,000 unique clonotypes.

Taken from cysteine to phenylalanine, the CDR3 has 13 residues. Only the CDR3 DNA is retained, 39 bases long and in frame from the first base. V is reduced by 1 base and J by 7 bases, leaving a spacing of 10 bases between them. CDR1 and CDR2, looked up from the germline V gene, are MDHEN and SYDVKM. The study profiled bulk TCR beta-chain repertoires in matched peripheral blood, tumor and adjacent normal breast tissue taken from approximately 15 patients with early-stage breast cancer. Before surgery, roughly 4.5-11 mL of whole blood was collected in EDTA tubes and processed within 2 hours. Ficoll-Paque centrifugation in SepMate-50 tubes was used to isolate peripheral blood mononuclear cells. PBMCs were cryopreserved in aliquots of 2 to 4 million cells in about 90% FBS with about 10% DMSO and kept in liquid nitrogen. The Qiagen AllPrep DNA/RNA Mini kit was used for genomic DNA extraction. Each sample was amplified in two independent genomic DNA replicates, using approximately 550 ng for blood and 1.5 ug for tumor or normal breast. TCRB sequencing of genomic DNA was carried out with the ImmunoSeq Intro kit according to the manufacturer's instructions. For absolute quantification, the approximately 30-cycle multiplex PCR included proprietary primers along with spike-in control sequences. An 87-bp fragment spanning the CDR3 and flanking V and J genes was sequenced with single-end 150-bp reads. Each lane of an Illumina MiSeq using version 3.0 chemistry carried seven multiplexed samples, with two replicates per sample. The authors processed their data as follows. The vendor's proprietary pipeline handled the raw data processing, merging both replicates into a single result for each sample. Productive rearrangements sharing the V-gene family, CDR3 amino acid sequence and J-gene segment were defined as clonotypes. To compute clonality, the normalized Shannon entropy (Pielou evenness) of TCRB abundances was subtracted from 1. To estimate T cell density, the total number of templates was divided by the input cell count, which was inferred from how much DNA went in. Total repertoire diversity and clonality were estimated with Recon using default parameters. Tumor-enriched clonotypes were defined as having over 0.1% abundance in tumor and at least 32-fold higher abundance than in normal breast. Entries here come from immuneACCESS through TCRdb and include only in-frame sequences with V and J called. Some clones fail to appear in such tables; in the studies checked, an unresolved V gene covers under half of the shortfall, and the cause of the remainder is unknown. From that table come the V and J calls and clone size; the DNA was used to work out D and trimming. The sample data list about 29,000 clones, and just under 85% of these were observed just once. Roughly 10% of the sample lies in the top ten.

Study-level results and caveats: The small cohort size prevented analysis by tumor subtype. Compared with adjacent normal breast tissue, tumors had about 2.6-fold higher T cell density and higher clonality. Repertoires from blood resembled normal breast more closely than tumor, and using blood as a reference for each tissue separated tumor from normal in most of the 16 patients. Enriched TCRB sequences shared across patients were found to be mostly commonly generated sequences that were unlikely to play an important role in the tumor microenvironment. Sequencing bulk genomic DNA from unsorted cells could not capture chain pairing or functional markers like CD4, CD8 and FOXP3.

Specimen: blood. This TCR derives from a person aged 45 to 59 with breast cancer. The chain links TRBV28 with TRBJ1-2; no D gene call is confident. CDR3 protein: CASSLLGYGGYTF. The sequenced DNA: TGTGCCAGCAGTTTATTAGGCTATGGTGGCTACACCTTC.